Listed below are T cell receptor beta chains from one sample, sequenced in a study of T cells in localized non-small cell lung cancer. TCRdb's copy holds only in-frame clones and misses some; the assay was immunoSEQ multiplex PCR. This table holds some 15,000 clones, around 79% found once. The material sequenced was peripheral blood, taken before any cancer treatment. Every receptor here comes from a male donor aged 60 or older with stage I lung adenocarcinoma. The CDR3 runs from the conserved cysteine through the conserved F or W. D genes are given only for firm matches. Not every row has a clone size; where given, it reads once, few, many or a size class.

>TRBD1|TRBV6-1|-|TRBJ2-1
CASSDQLGTGVYNEQFF
TGTGCCAGCAGTGATCAGTTGGGGACAGGGGTTTACAATGAGCAGTTCTTC
>-|TRBV20-1|-|TRBJ2-7
CSASRTYEQYF
TGCAGTGCGTCGCGGACCTACGAGCAGTACTTC
>TRBD1|TRBV19|-|TRBJ2-7
CASSPWDRVEQYF
TGTGCCAGTAGCCCATGGGACAGGGTCGAGCAGTACTTC
>-|TRBV2|few|TRBJ2-3
CASSDRYTDTQYF
TGTGCCAGCAGTGACCGCTACACAGATACGCAGTATTTT
>TRBD1|TRBV5-1|-|TRBJ1-5
CASSAGTGGSQPQHF
TGCGCCAGCAGCGCCGGGACAGGGGGCAGTCAGCCCCAGCATTTT
>-|TRBV19|-|TRBJ1-2
CATLTNDGQRGYGYTF
TGTGCCACCCTGACCAATGACGGCCAGCGGGGCTATGGCTACACCTTC
>-|TRBV9|-|TRBJ1-2
CASSVGGAINYGYTF
TGTGCCAGCAGCGTAGGGGGAGCGATCAACTATGGCTACACCTTC
>-|TRBV7-9|once|TRBJ1-5
CASSLDDRNQPQHF
TGTGCCAGCAGCTTAGACGACCGCAATCAGCCCCAGCATTTT
>TRBD1|TRBV29-1|-|TRBJ2-1
CSGKRDRERNEQFF
TGCAGCGGAAAACGGGACAGGGAAAGAAATGAGCAGTTCTTC
>TRBD1|TRBV5-6|few|TRBJ1-1
CASSLGTGKAFF
TGTGCCAGCAGCCTTGGGACAGGTAAAGCTTTCTTT
>TRBD2|TRBV7-6|-|TRBJ2-5
CASSLVGSGAIRSQYF
TGTGCCAGCAGCTTAGTTGGTAGCGGGGCTATTAGAAGCCAGTACTTC
>-|TRBV27|once|TRBJ1-2
CASSLLTGNLAF
TGTGCCAGCAGTTTACTGACAGGCAACCTCGCCTTC
>-|TRBV28|once|TRBJ2-5
CASMDQGLETQYF
TGTGCCAGCATGGACCAGGGTTTGGAGACCCAGTACTTC
>-|TRBV7-3|-|TRBJ2-7
CASSLSLAVGNEQYF
TGTGCCAGCAGCTTAAGTCTCGCGGTTGGGAACGAGCAGTACTTC
>-|TRBV5-6|-|TRBJ1-2
CASSLVQGWYGYTF
TGTGCCAGCAGCTTGGTGCAGGGGTGGTATGGCTACACCTTC
>-|TRBV30|few|TRBJ1-5
CAWSVPGGYSNQPQHF
TGTGCCTGGAGTGTGCCCGGGGGCTATAGCAATCAGCCCCAGCATTTT
>-|TRBV7-9|-|TRBJ2-2
CASSLGGPNGELFF
TGTGCCAGCAGCTTAGGAGGGCCGAACGGGGAGCTGTTTTTT
>-|TRBV27|-|TRBJ2-3
CASRDPLGRTDTQYF
TGTGCCAGCAGGGATCCCCTTGGCCGCACAGATACGCAGTATTTT
>TRBD1|TRBV10-3|-|TRBJ2-5
CAIGWDRGQETQYF
TGTGCCATCGGTTGGGACAGGGGCCAAGAGACCCAGTACTTC
>TRBD1|TRBV5-6|-|TRBJ2-1
CASSLLQGAFNEQFF
TGTGCCAGCAGCTTGCTTCAGGGGGCGTTCAATGAGCAGTTCTTC
>TRBD2|TRBV5-4|-|TRBJ2-2
CASSLLLAGDGGELFF
TGTGCCAGCAGCTTGCTACTAGCGGGAGATGGCGGGGAGCTGTTTTTT
>-|TRBV11-3|-|TRBJ1-6
CASSSGIRNSPLHF
TGTGCCAGCAGCTCAGGGATACGTAATTCACCCCTCCACTTT
>-|TRBV4-3|-|TRBJ2-7
CASSQDTGRGYEQYF
TGCGCCAGCAGCCAAGATACTGGGCGGGGCTACGAGCAGTACTTC
>-|TRBV6-4|-|TRBJ1-5
CASSEDLDQPQHF
TGTGCCAGCAGTGAGGATCTTGATCAGCCCCAGCATTTT